These 15 T cell receptor beta chains share one sample of origin, sequenced in a study of blood T cell repertoires in COVID-19. Generated by immunoSEQ multiplex PCR, the TCRdb table keeps only in-frame clones and is missing some. The table has approximately 75,000 clones, 90% seen once. Sample: peripheral blood. The origin of the receptors is a human donor in a cohort sampled during active COVID-19.

The chain uses TRBV28 and TRBJ1-4; 11 bases map to TRBD1. The junction had 5 bases not matched to a gene; V was cut back by 4 bases and J by 7 bases. Germline-derived CDR1 and CDR2 are MDHEN and SYDVKM. This CDR3 comprises 15 residues. The CDR3: CASSSGQGAFEKLFF. In DNA, the CDR3 is TGTGCCAGCAGTTCAGGACAGGGGGCATTTGAAAAACTGTTTTTT.

V usage is TRBV6-1 and J usage is TRBJ1-4; 10 bases fit TRBD1. CDR3 length equals 17 residues. The germline CDR1 and CDR2 sequences are MNHNS and SASEGT. With V trimmed by 1 base and J by 8 bases, 10 bases remained unmatched. This chain's CDR3 is CASSEGVGDRGYEKLFF. For the CDR3, the DNA is TGTGCCAGCAGTGAAGGGGTTGGGGACAGGGGCTACGAAAAACTGTTTTTT.

This chain links TRBV7-9 with TRBJ1-2; D possibly corresponds to TRBD1 (5 bases). CDR3 length equals 12 residues. Deletions cut 5 bases from V and 5 bases from J, with 9 bases between. CDR1 is SEHNR, CDR2 FQNEAQ, per germline (reference sequence). The CDR3 here is CASSRDRYGYTF. DNA for the CDR3: TGTGCCAGCAGCCGCGACAGATATGGCTACACCTTC.

This clone was counted once. The chain employs TRBV28 and TRBJ2-3; 11 positions match TRBD2. Germline loops: CDR1 MDHEN, CDR2 SYDVKM. Unmatched junction bases numbered 12, after V lost 7 bases and J lost 0 bases. The CDR3 extends over 18 amino acids. The CDR3 reads CASTPMGLAETSTDTQYF. CDR3 sequence (DNA): TGTGCCAGCACCCCGATGGGACTAGCGGAAACTAGCACAGATACGCAGTATTTT. Using reference TRBV28 and TRBJ2-3 for the parts outside the CDR3, the full variable domain is DVKVTQSSRYLVKRTGEKVFLECVQDMDHENMFWYRQDPGLGLRLIYFSYDVKMKEKGDIPEGYSVSREKKERFSLILESASTNQTSMYLCASTPMGLAETSTDTQYFGPGTRLTVL.

This chain uses TRBV6-2 or TRBV6-3 with TRBJ2-2; D is undetermined. V was shortened by 4 bases and J by 13 bases, with 22 bases between the two germline ends. The CDR3 totals 15 residues. Per germline, CDR1 MNHEY and CDR2 SVGEGT. Here the CDR3 DNA reads TGTGCCAGCAGTTCCGCCCGACTGGAGCCCCTTTGGCTGTTTTTT. Its protein is CASSSARLEPLWLFF.

This clone was counted once. V is TRBV5-1 and J is TRBJ2-1, with 9 bases identical to TRBD2. Trimming cost V 4 bases and J 8 bases; bases outside gene matches: 7. CDR3 size: 14 residues. Looked up from germline, CDR1 is SGHRS and CDR2 is YFSETQ. CDR3 protein: CASSRGGGADEQFF. The CDR3 DNA sequence: TGCGCCAGCAGCAGGGGCGGGGGGGCGGATGAGCAGTTCTTC.

The chain has TRBV7-9 and TRBJ1-2; 12 positions match TRBD1. Trimming cost V 6 bases and J 6 bases; bases outside gene matches: 5. CDR3 size: 14 residues. Germline CDR1 reads SEHNR; CDR2 reads FQNEAQ (reference sequence). The CDR3 here is CASRPGQGADGYTF. The CDR3 DNA follows: TGTGCCAGCAGGCCGGGACAGGGGGCAGATGGCTACACCTTC.

This clone was found once. The CDR3 DNA follows: TGTGCCACCAGTGACAGGACAGGACCTAGCACAGATACGCAGTATTTT. Its translation: CATSDRTGPSTDTQYF. The genes are TRBV24-1 and TRBJ2-3, with 7 bases aligning to TRBD1. V lost 4 bases, J lost 0 bases, and 6 bases stayed unmatched. The CDR3 runs 16 residues. Germline loops: CDR1 KGHDR, CDR2 SFDVKD.

Written as DNA, the CDR3 is TGTGCCAGCAGTTTCGGGGGACAGGGGGACAATACGCAGTATTTT. Translating it yields CASSFGGQGDNTQYF. The chain combines TRBV28 with TRBJ2-3; 11 bases line up with TRBD1. The CDR3 sequence is 15 residues long. Germline V gene lookup returns CDR1 MDHEN and CDR2 SYDVKM. V lost 3 bases, J lost 7 bases, and 6 bases stayed unmatched.

This sequence joins TRBV3-1 (or the pseudogene TRBV3-2) and TRBJ1-6; possibly TRBD1 for D (5 bases). The germline V gene encodes CDR1 LGHDT and CDR2 YNNKEL (reference sequence). The CDR3 covers 15 residues. V lost 1 base to trimming and J lost 7 bases, with 11 bases between them. CDR3 in amino acids: CASSQGQRGNSPLHF. The CDR3 nucleotides read TGTGCCAGCAGCCAAGGACAAAGGGGAAATTCACCCCTCCACTTT.

This chain joins TRBV3-1 (or the pseudogene TRBV3-2) and TRBJ1-2, with 8 bases matching TRBD1. The CDR3 extends over 15 amino acids. The V gene's germline CDR1 is LGHDT and CDR2 YNNKEL (reference sequence). V trimming: 0 bases; J trimming: 7 bases; junction bases outside the gene matches: 7. DNA for the CDR3: TGTGCCAGCAGCCAAGATCTACAGGGGGTAGGTGGCTACACCTTC. Amino acids: CASSQDLQGVGGYTF.

The chain links TRBV2 to TRBJ1-2; TRBD1 is a possible D gene (6 bases). Germline V CDR1 and CDR2: SNHLY, FYNNEI. This CDR3 has 13 amino acids. V was pared by 6 bases and J by 4 bases, with 12 bases between. CDR3: CASSADRIYGYTF. CDR3 sequence (DNA): TGTGCCAGCAGCGCCGACAGGATCTATGGCTACACCTTC.

The rearrangement joins TRBV7-2 to TRBJ1-3; tentative D call: TRBD1 (5 bases). Trimming cost V 5 bases and J 0 bases, with 14 bases left between them. Germline values: CDR1 SGHTA, CDR2 FQGNSA. The CDR3 is made up of 16 amino acids. The CDR3 here is CASSQFETASGNTIYF. The DNA of the CDR3 is TGTGCCAGCAGCCAGTTTGAGACAGCCTCTGGAAACACCATATATTTT.

J is TRBJ2-5 and V is TRBV14; 9 bases align to TRBD1. The CDR3 is 17 amino acids. The V gene end was trimmed by 2 bases and the J gene end by 5 bases; junction bases not matched to a gene: 12. Germline assignment: CDR1 SGHDN and CDR2 FVKESK. CDR3 region: CASSQNQDRGLWETQYF. CDR3 sequence (DNA): TGTGCCAGCAGCCAAAACCAGGACAGGGGTCTTTGGGAGACCCAGTACTTC.

This clone was seen a handful of times. The rearrangement links TRBV6-5 to TRBJ1-1; a weak D match, TRBD1 (5 bases). Germline V gene data show CDR1 as MNHEY and CDR2 as SVGAGI. This CDR3 region has 13 residues. The V end was cut by 6 bases, the J end by 5 bases, with 13 bases between. CDR3 loop: CASSLKGWTEAFF. CDR3 DNA sequence: TGTGCCAGCAGCCTCAAGGGGTGGACTGAAGCTTTCTTT.